The entry that follows covers one T cell receptor beta chain sequence. Its antigen is currently unknown. The germline gene is not matched at one end of the junction; a read error may be the cause. This specimen comes from a study of tumor and adjacent non-tumor tissue in lung cancer. As for the study in general: Around 4 million productive TCRbeta reads were obtained per sample on average. Study-wide results and caveats: In normal lung, the top 100 clones were significantly more dominant than in tumor. TCR diversity was significantly greater in tumor than normal lung tissue.

The template was RNA from unsorted bulk tissue. Chemotherapy-naive patients with new lung cancer underwent thoracic surgery in China, August–November 2014. TCRbeta libraries were built with three rounds of nested PCR, modified from ARM-PCR. TCRdb processed the multiplex PCR reads anew with MiXCR; each CDR3 protein has one entry. This sample has roughly 67,000 distinct CDR3 sequences, with approximately 63% found just once. This CDR3 has 16 amino acids. CDR1 is SQVTM, CDR2 ANQGSEA, per germline. The clonotype originates from a man in his forties or fifties with non-small cell lung cancer. The chain employs TRBV29-1 and TRBJ2-7; either TRBD1 or TRBD2 may supply D (6 bases each). The sequencing input was lung tumor tissue. CDR3 loop: CSVEDGGQMGYYEQYF. CDR3 nucleotide sequence: TGCAGCGTTGAAGACGGGGGCCAAATGGGCTACTACGAACAGTACTTC.